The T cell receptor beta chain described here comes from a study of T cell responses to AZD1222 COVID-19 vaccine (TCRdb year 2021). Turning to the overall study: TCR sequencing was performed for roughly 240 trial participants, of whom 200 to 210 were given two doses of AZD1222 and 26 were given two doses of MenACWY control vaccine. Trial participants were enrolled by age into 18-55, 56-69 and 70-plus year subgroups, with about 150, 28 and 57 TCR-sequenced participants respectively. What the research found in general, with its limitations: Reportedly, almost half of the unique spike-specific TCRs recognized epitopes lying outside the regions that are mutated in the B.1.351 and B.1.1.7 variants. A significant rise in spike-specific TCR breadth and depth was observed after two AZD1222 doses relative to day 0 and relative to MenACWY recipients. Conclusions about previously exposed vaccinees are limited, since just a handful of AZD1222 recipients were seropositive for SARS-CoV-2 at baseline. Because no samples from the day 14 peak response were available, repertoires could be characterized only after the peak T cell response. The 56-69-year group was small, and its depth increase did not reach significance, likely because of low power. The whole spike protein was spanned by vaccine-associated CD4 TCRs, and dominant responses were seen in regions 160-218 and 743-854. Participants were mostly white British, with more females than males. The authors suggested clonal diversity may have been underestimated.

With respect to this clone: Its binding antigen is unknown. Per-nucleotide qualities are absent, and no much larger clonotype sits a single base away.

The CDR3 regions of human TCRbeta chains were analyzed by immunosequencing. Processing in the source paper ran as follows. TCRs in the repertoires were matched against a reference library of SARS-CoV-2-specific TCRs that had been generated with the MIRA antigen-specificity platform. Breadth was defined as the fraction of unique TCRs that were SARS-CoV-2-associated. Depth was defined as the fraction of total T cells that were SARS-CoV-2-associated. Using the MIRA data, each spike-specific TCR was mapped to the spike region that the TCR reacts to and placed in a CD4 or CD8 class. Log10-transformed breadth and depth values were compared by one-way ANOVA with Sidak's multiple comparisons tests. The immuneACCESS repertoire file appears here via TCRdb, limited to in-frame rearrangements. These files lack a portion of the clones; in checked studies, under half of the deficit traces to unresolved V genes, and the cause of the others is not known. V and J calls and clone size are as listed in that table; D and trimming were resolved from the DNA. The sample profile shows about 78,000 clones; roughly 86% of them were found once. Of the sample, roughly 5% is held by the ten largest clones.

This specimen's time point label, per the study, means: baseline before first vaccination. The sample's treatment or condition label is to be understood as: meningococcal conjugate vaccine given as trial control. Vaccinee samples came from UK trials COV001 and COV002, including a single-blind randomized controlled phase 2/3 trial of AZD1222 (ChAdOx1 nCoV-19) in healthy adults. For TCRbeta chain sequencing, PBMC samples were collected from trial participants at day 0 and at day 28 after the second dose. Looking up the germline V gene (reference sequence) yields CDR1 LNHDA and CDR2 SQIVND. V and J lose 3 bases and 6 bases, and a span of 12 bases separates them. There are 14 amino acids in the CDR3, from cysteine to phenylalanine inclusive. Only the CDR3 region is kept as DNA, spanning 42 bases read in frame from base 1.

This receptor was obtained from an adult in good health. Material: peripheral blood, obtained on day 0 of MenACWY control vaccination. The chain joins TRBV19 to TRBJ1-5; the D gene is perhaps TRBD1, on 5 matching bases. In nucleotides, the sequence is TGTGCCAGTAGTATCTACCAGGGAGGTCAGCCCCAGCATTTT. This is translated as CASSIYQGGQPQHF.